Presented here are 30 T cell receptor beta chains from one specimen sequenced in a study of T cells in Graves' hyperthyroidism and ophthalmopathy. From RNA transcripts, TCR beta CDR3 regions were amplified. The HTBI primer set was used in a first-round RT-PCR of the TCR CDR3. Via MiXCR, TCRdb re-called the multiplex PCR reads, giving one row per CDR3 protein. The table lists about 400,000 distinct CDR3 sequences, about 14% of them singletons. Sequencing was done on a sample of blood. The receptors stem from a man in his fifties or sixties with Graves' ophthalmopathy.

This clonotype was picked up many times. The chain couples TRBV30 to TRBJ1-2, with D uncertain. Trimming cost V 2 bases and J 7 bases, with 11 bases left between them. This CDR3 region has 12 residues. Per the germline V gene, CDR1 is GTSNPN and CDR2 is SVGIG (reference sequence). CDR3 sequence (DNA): TGTGCCTGGAGTTTAGGCCCTCCTGGCTACACCTTC. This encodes CAWSLGPPGYTF.

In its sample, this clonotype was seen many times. The CDR3 bases are TGCGCCAGCAGCCAGGGGCCCAGCGGGAGTTTGTACGAGCAGTACTTC. This encodes CASSQGPSGSLYEQYF. The rearrangement links TRBV4-1 to TRBJ2-7; TRBD2 matches 8 bases. The CDR3 runs to 16 residues. After removal of 3 bases from V and 4 bases from J, the junction contained 11 bases not matched to a gene. CDR1 and CDR2 (germline): MGHRA, YSYEKL.

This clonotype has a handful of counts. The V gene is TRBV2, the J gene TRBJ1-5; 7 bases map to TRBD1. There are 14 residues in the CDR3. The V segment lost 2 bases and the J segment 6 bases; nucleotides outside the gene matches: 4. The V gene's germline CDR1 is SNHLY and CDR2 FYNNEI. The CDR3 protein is CASSERRGSQPQHF. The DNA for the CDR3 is TGTGCCAGCAGTGAACGCAGGGGGAGTCAGCCCCAGCATTTT.

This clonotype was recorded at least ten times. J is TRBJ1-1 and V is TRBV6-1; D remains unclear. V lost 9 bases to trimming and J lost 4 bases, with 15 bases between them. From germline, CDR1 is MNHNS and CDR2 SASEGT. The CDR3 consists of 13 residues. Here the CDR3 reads CASNLMGSTEAFF. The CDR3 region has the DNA TGTGCCAGTAACCTTATGGGCAGCACTGAAGCTTTCTTT.

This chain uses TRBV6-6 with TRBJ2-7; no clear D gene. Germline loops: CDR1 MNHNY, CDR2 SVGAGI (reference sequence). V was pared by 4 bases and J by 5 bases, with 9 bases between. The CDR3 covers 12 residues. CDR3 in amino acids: CASSWGSNEQYF. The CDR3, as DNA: TGTGCCAGCAGTTGGGGTTCCAACGAGCAGTACTTC.

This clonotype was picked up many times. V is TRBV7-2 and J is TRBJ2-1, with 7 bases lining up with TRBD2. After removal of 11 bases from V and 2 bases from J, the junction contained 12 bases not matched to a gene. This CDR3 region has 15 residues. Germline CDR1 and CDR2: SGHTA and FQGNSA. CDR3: CAGRELAATYNEQFF. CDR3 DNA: TGTGCCGGGAGGGAGCTAGCGGCAACCTACAATGAGCAGTTCTTC.

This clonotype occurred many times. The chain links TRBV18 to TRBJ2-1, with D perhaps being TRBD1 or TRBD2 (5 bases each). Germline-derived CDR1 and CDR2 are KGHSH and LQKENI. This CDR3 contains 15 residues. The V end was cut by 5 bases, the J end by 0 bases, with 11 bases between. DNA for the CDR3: TGTGCCAGCTCAACTCCAGGGAGCTCCTACAATGAGCAGTTCTTC. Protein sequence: CASSTPGSSYNEQFF.

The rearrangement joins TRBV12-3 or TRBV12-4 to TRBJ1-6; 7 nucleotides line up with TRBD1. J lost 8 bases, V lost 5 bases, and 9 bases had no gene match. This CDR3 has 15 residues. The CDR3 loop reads CASSPWEGAHSPLHF. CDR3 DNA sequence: TGTGCCAGCAGTCCCTGGGAGGGGGCGCATTCACCCCTCCACTTT.

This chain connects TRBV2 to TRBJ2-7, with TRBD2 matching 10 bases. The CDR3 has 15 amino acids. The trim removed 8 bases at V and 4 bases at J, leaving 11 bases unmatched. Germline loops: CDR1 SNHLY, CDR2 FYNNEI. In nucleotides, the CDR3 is TGTGCCAGCGGGGGGATCCTAGCGGGAGCTTACGAGCAGTACTTC. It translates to CASGGILAGAYEQYF.

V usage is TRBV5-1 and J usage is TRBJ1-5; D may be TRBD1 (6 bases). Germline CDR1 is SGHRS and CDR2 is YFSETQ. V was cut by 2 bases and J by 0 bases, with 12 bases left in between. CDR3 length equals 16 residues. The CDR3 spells CASSLGGQPSNQPQHF. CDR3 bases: TGCGCCAGCAGCTTAGGTGGACAGCCTAGCAATCAGCCCCAGCATTTT. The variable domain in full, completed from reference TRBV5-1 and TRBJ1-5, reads KAGVTQTPRYLIKTRGQQVTLSCSPISGHRSVSWYQQTPGQGLQFLFEYFSETQRNKGNFPGRFSGRQFSNSRSEMNVSTLELGDSALYLCASSLGGQPSNQPQHFGDGTRLSIL.

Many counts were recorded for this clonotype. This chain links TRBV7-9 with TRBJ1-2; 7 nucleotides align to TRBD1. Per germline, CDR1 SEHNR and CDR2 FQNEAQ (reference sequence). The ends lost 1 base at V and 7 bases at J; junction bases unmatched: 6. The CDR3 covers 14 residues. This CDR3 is CASSLGTGVLGYTF. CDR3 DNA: TGTGCCAGCAGCTTAGGAACAGGGGTGCTTGGCTACACCTTC.

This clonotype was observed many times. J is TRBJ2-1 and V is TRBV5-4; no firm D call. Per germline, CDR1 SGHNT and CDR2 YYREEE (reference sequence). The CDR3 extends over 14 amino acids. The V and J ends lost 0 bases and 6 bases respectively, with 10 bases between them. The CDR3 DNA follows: TGTGCCAGCAGCTTGGGCGCTCAAACCAATGAGCAGTTCTTC. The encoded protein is CASSLGAQTNEQFF.

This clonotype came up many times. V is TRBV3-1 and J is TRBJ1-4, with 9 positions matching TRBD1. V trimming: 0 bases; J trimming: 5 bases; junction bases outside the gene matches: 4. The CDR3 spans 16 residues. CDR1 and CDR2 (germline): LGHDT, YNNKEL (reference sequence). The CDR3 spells CASSQDVQGANEKLFF. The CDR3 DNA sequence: TGTGCCAGCAGCCAAGATGTACAGGGGGCAAATGAAAAACTGTTTTTT.

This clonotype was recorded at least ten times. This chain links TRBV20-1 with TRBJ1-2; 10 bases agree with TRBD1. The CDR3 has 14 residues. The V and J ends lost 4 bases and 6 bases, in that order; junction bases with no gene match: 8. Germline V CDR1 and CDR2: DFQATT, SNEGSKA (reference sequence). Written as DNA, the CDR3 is TGCAGTGCTACCCGAATAGACAGGGGGCATGGCTACACCTTC. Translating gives CSATRIDRGHGYTF.

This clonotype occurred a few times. The DNA of the CDR3 is TGCAGCCCCAGTCAGGGACAGGGGAAAGATACGCAGTATTTT. This encodes CSPSQGQGKDTQYF. V is TRBV20-1 and J is TRBJ2-3; 10 bases match TRBD1. This CDR3 has 14 amino acids. Germline V gene data show CDR1 as DFQATT and CDR2 as SNEGSKA (reference sequence).

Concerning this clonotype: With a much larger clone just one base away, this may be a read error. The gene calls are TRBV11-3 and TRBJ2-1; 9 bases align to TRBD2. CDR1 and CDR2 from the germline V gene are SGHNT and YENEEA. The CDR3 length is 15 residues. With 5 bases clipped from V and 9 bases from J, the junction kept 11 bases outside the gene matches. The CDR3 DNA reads TGTGCCAGCAGCCCGGGACTAGCCCCTCACAGTGAGCAGTTCTTC. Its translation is CASSPGLAPHSEQFF.

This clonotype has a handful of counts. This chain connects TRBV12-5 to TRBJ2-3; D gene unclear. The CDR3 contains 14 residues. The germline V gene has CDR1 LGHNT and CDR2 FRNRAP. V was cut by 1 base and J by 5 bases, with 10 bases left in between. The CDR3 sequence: CASGLGRAGDTQYF. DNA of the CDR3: TGTGCTAGTGGTTTGGGACGGGCCGGAGATACGCAGTATTTT.

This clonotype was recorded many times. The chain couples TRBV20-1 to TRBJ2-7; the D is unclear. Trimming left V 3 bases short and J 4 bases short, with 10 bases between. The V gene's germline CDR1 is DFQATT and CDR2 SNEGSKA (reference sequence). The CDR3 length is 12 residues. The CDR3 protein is CSASVYGYEQYF. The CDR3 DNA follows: TGCAGTGCTAGCGTCTATGGATACGAGCAGTACTTC.

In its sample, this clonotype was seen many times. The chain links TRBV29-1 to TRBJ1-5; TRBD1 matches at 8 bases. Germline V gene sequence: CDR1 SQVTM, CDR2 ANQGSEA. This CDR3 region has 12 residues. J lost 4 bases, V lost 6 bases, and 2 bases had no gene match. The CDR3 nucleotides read TGCAGCGTAGGACAGGGAAATCAGCCCCAGCATTTT. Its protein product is CSVGQGNQPQHF.

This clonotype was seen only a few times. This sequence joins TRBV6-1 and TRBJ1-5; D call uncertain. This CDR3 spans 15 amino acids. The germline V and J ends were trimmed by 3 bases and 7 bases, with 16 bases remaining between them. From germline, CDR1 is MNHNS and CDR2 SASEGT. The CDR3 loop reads CASSDQASAGQPQHF. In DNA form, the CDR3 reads TGTGCCAGCAGTGATCAGGCCTCGGCGGGACAGCCCCAGCATTTT.

CDR3 sequence reads: CASSQDNRETYEQYF. The DNA of the CDR3 is TGCGCCAGCAGCCAAGATAACCGGGAGACCTACGAGCAGTACTTC. V and J are TRBV4-1 and TRBJ2-7, with D tentatively TRBD2 (6 bases). Germline assignment: CDR1 MGHRA and CDR2 YSYEKL. The length of the CDR3 is 15 residues. V was shortened by 0 bases and J by 2 bases, with 11 bases between the two germline ends.

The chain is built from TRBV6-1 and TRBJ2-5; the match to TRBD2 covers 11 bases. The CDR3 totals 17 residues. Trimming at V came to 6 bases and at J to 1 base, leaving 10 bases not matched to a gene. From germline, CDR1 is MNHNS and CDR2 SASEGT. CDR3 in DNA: TGTGCCAGCAGCCATAGGACTAGCGGGTTGAGCCAAGAGACCCAGTACTTC. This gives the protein CASSHRTSGLSQETQYF.

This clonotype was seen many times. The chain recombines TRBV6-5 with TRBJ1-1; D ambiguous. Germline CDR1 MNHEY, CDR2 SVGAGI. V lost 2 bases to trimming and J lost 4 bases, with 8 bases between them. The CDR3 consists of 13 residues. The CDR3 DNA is TGTGCCAGCAGTTACAGATGGAGCACTGAAGCTTTCTTT. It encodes CASSYRWSTEAFF.

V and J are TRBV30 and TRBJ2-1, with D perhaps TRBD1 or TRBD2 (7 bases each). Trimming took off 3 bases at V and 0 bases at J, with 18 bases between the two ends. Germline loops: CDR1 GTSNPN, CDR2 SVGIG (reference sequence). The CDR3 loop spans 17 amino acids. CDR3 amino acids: CAWRGGEGAFSYNEQFF. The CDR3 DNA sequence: TGTGCCTGGAGAGGGGGGGAGGGGGCATTCTCCTACAATGAGCAGTTCTTC.

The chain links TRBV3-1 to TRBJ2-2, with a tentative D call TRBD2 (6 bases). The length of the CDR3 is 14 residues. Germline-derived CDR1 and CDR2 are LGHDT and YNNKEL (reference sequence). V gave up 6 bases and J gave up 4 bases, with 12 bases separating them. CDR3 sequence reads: CASSPRLGTGELFF. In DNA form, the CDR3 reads TGTGCCAGCAGTCCAAGACTAGGCACCGGGGAGCTGTTTTTT.

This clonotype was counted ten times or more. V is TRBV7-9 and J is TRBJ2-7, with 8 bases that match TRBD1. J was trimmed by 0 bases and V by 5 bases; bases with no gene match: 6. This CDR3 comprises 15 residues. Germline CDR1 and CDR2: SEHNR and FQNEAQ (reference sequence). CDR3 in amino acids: CASSDRDRFSYEQYF. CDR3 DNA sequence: TGTGCCAGCAGCGACCGGGACAGGTTCTCCTACGAGCAGTACTTC.

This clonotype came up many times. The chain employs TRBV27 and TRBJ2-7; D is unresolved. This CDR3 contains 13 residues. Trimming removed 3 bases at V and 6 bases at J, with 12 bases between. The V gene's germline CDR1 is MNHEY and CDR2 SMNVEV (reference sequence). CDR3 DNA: TGTGCCAGCAGTTTCGGTGAGGATCGCGAGCAGTACTTC. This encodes CASSFGEDREQYF.

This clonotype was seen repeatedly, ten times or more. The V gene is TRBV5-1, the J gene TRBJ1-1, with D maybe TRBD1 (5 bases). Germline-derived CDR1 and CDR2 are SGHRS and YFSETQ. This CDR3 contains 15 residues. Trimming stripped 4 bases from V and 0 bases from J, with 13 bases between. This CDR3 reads CASSESGGVNTEAFF. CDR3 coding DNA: TGCGCCAGCAGCGAGTCCGGGGGGGTGAACACTGAAGCTTTCTTT.

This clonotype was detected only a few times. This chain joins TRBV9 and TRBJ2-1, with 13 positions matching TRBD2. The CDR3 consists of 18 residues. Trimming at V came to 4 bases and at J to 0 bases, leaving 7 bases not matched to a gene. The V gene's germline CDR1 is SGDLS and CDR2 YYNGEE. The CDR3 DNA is TGTGCCAGCAGCTTGGGACTAGCGGGGACGAGCTCCTACAATGAGCAGTTCTTC. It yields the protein CASSLGLAGTSSYNEQFF. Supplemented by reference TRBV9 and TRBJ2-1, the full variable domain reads DSGVTQTPKHLITATGQRVTLRCSPRSGDLSVYWYQQSLDQGLQFLIQYYNGEERAKGNILERFSAQQFPDLHSELNLSSLELGDSALYFCASSLGLAGTSSYNEQFFGPGTRLTVL.

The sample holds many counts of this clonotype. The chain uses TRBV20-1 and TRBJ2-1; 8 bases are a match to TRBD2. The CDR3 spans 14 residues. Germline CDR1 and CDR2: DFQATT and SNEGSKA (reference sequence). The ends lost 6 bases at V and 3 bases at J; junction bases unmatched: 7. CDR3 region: CSAKSGTSYNEQFF. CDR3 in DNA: TGCAGTGCAAAATCCGGGACTAGCTACAATGAGCAGTTCTTC.